This T cell receptor (beta chain) derives from a study of blood T cell repertoires in COVID-19. Original handling: Reference gene primer amplification yielded estimated nucleated cell counts. Some clones are missing from TCRdb's copy, which holds only in-frame ones; the method was immunoSEQ multiplex PCR. The V and J calls and clone size are taken from that table; D and trimming were inferred from the DNA. Of approximately 140,000 clones in the sample, more than 75% are singletons; the top ten hold 0.95% to 1.5%. The sequenced sample consisted of PBMCs or T cells enriched from blood (not recorded which). This TCR came from a woman aged 25 to 39 with acute COVID-19.

In DNA form, the CDR3 reads TGTGCCAGCTCGGAAGGGACAGCCTACGAGCAGTACTTC. Translation gives CASSEGTAYEQYF. The V and J genes are TRBV18 and TRBJ2-7; 7 bases match TRBD1. After removal of 6 bases from V and 2 bases from J, the junction contained 4 bases not matched to a gene. CDR1 is KGHSH, CDR2 LQKENI, per germline. This CDR3 comprises 13 residues.